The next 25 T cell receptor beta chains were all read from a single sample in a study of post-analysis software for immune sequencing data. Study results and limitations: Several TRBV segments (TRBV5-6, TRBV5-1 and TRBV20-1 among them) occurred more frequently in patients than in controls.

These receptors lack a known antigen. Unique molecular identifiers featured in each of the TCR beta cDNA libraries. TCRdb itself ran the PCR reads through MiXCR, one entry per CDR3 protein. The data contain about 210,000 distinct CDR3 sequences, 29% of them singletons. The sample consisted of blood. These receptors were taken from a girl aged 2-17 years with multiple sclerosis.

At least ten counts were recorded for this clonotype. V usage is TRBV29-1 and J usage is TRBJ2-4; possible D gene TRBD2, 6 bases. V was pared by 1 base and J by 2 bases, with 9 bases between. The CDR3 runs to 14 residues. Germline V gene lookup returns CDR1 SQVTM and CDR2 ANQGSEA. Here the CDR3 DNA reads TGCAGCGTTGAAGTAGGAGGGACCAAAAACATTCAGTACTTC. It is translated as CSVEVGGTKNIQYF. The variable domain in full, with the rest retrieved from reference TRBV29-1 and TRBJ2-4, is SAVISQKPSRDICQRGTSLTIQCQVDSQVTMMFWYRQQPGQSLTLIATANQGSEATYESGFVIDKFPISRPNLTFSTLTVSNMSPEDSSIYLCSVEVGGTKNIQYFGAGTRLSVL.

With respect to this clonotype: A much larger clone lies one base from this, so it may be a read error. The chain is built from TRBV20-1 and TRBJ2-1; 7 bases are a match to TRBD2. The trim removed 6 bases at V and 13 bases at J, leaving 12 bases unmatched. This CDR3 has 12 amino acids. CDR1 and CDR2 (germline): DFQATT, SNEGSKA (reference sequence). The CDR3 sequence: CSASERGETQFF. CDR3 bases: TGCAGTGCCTCCGAGCGGGGTGAGACCCAGTTCTTC.

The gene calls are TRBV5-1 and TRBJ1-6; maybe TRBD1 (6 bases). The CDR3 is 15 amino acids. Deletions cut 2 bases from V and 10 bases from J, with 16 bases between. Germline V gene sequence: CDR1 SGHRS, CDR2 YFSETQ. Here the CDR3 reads CASSLNREIESPLHF. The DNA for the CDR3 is TGCGCCAGCAGCTTAAACAGGGAGATAGAATCACCCCTCCACTTT.

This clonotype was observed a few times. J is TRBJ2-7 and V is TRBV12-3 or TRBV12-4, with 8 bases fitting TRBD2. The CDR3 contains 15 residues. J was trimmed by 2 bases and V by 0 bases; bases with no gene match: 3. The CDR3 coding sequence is TGTGCCAGCAGTTTAGCGCCGGGACTAGCCTACGAGCAGTACTTC. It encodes CASSLAPGLAYEQYF.

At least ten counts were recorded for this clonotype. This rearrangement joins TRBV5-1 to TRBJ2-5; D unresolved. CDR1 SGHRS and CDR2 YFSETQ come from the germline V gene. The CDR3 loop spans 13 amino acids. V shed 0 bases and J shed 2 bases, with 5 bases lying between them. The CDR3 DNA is TGCGCCAGCAGCTTGGAAACACAAGAGACCCAGTACTTC. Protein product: CASSLETQETQYF.

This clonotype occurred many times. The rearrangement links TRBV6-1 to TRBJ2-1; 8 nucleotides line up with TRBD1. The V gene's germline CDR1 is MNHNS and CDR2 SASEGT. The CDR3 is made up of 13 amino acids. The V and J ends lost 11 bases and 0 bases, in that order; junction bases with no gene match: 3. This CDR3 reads CAGTGGSYNEQFF. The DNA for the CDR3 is TGTGCCGGAACAGGGGGCTCCTACAATGAGCAGTTCTTC.

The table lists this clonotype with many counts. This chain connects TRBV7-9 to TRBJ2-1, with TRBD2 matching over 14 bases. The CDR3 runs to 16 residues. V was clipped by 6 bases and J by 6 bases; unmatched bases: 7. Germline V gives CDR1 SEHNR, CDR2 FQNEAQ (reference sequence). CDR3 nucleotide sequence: TGTGCCAGCAGGGGGGGGACTAGCGGGAGACTCAATGAGCAGTTCTTC. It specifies CASRGGTSGRLNEQFF.

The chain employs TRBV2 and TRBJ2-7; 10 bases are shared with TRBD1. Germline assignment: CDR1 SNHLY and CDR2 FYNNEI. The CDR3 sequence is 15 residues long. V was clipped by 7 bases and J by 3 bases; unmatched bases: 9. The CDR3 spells CASILRDRGRYEQYF. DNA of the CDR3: TGTGCCAGCATTCTCCGGGACAGGGGACGCTACGAGCAGTACTTC.

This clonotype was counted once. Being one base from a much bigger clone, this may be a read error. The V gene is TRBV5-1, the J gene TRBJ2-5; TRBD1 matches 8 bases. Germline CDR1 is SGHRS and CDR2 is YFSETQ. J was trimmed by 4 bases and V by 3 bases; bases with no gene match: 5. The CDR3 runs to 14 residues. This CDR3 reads CASSCQGARETQYF. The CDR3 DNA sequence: TGCGCCAGCAGCTGCCAGGGGGCGCGAGAGACCCAGTACTTC.

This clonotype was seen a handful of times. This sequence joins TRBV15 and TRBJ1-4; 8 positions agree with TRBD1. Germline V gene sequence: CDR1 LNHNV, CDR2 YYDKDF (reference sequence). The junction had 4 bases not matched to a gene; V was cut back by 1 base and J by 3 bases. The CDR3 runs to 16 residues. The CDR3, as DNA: TGTGCCACCAGCAGAGCTCAGGGGGCACCTAATGAAAAACTGTTTTTT. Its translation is CATSRAQGAPNEKLFF.

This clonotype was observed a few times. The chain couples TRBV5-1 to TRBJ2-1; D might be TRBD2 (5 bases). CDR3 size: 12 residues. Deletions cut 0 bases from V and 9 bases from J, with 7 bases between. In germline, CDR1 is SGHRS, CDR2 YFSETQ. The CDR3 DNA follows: TGCGCCAGCAGCTTGGCGGGGAGTGAGCAGTTCTTC. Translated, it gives CASSLAGSEQFF.

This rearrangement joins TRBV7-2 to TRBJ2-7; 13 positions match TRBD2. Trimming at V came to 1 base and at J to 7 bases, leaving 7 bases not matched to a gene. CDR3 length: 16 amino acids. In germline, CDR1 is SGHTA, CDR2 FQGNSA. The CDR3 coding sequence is TGTGCCAGCAGCTTAGTTGGGACTAGCGGGGTAAATGAGCAGTACTTC. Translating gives CASSLVGTSGVNEQYF.

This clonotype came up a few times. This chain's CDR3 is CASSPDISIAKNIQYF. The DNA for the CDR3 is TGTGCCAGCTCACCAGACATATCGATAGCCAAAAACATTCAGTACTTC. The rearrangement uses TRBV18 and TRBJ2-4; no clear D gene. Trimming removed 2 bases at V and 0 bases at J, with 11 bases between. Germline V gene lookup returns CDR1 KGHSH and CDR2 LQKENI. The CDR3 spans 16 residues.

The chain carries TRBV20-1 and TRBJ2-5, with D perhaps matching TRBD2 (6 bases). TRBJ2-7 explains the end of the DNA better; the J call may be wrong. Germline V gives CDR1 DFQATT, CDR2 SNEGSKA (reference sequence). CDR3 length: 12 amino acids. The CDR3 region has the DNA TGCAGTGCAGGGCGGGAAGTCTACGAGCAGTACTTC. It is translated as CSAGREVYEQYF.

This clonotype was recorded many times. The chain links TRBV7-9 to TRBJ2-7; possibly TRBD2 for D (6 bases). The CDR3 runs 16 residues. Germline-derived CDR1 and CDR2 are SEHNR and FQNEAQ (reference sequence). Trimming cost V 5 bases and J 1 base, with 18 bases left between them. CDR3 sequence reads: CASSTRGIRGSYEQYF. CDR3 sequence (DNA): TGTGCCAGCAGCACCCGCGGGATAAGAGGGTCCTACGAGCAGTACTTC.

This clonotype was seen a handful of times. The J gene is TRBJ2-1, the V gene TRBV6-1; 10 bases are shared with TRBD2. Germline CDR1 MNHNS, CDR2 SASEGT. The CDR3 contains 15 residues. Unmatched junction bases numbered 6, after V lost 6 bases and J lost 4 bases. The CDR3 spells CASSPVAGGYNEQFF. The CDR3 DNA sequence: TGTGCCAGCAGCCCAGTAGCGGGAGGTTACAATGAGCAGTTCTTC.

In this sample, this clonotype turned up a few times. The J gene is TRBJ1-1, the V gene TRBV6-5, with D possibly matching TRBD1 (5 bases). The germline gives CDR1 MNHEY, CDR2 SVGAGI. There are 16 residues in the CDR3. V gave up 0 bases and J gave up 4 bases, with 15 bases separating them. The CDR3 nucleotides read TGTGCCAGCAGTTACTCGAACCCGGGGCGCGGCACTGAAGCTTTCTTT. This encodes CASSYSNPGRGTEAFF.

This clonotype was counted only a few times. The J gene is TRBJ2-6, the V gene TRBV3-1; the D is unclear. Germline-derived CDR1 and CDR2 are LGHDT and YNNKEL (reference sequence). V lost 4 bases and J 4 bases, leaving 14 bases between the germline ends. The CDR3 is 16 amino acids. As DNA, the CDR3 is TGTGCCAGCAGCCTAGCAGGAAAGGTCGGGGCCAACGTCCTGACTTTC. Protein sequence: CASSLAGKVGANVLTF.

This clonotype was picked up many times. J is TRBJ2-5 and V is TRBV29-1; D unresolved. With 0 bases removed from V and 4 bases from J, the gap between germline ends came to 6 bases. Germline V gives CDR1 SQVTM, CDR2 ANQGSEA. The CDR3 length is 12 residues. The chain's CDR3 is CSVEDWRETQYF. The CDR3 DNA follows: TGCAGCGTTGAAGACTGGCGAGAGACCCAGTACTTC.

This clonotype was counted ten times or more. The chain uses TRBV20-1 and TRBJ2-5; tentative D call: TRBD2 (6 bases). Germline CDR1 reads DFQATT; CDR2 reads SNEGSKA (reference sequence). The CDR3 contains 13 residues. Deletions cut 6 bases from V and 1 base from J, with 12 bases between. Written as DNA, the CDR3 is TGCAGTGCCCACACGGGGGTCCAAGAGACCCAGTACTTC. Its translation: CSAHTGVQETQYF.

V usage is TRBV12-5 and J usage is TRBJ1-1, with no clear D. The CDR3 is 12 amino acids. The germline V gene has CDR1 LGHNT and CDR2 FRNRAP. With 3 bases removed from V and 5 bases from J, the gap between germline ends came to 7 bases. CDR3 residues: CASGLGWTEAFF. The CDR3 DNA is TGTGCTAGTGGTTTAGGGTGGACTGAAGCTTTCTTT.

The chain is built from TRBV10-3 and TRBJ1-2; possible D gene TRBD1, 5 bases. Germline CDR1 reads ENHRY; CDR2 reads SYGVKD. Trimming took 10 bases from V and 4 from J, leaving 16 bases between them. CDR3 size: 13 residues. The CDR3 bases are TGTGCCAGTAGATCCACAGGATTCTATGGCTACACCTTC. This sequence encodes CASRSTGFYGYTF.

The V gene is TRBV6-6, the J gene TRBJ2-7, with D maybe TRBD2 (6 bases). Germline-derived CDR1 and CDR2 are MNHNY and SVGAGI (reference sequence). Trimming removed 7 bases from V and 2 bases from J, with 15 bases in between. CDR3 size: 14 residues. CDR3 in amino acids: CASTPGGTTYEQYF. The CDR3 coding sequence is TGTGCCAGCACCCCAGGCGGGACCACCTACGAGCAGTACTTC.

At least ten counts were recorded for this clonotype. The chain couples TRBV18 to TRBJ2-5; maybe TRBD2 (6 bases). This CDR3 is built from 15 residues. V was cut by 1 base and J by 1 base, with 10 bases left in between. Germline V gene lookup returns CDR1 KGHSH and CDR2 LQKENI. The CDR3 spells CASSPLGGGQETQYF. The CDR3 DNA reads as TGTGCCAGCTCACCACTGGGGGGTGGCCAAGAGACCCAGTACTTC.

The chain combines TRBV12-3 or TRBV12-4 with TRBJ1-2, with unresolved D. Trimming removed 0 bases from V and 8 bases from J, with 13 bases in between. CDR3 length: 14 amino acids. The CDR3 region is CASSLALMAPGYTF. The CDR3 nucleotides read TGTGCCAGCAGTTTAGCCCTAATGGCTCCCGGCTACACCTTC.